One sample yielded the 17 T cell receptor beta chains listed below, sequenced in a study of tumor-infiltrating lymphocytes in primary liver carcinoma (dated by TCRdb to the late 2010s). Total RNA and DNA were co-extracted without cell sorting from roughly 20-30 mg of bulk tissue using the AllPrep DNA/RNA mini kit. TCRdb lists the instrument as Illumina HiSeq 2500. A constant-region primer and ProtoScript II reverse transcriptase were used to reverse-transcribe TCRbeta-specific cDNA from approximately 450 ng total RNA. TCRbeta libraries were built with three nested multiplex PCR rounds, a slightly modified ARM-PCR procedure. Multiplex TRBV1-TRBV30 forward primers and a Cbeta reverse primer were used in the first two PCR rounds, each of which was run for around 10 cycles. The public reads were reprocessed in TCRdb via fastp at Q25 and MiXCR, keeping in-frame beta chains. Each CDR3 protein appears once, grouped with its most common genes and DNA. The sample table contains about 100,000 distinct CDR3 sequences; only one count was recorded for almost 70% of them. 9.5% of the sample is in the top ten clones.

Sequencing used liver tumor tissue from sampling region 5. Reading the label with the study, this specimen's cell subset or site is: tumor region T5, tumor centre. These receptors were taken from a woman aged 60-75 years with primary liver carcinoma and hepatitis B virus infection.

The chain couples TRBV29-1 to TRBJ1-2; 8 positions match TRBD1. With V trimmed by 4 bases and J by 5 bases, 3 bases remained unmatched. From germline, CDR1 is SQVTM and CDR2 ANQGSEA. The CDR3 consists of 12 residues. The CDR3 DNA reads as TGCAGCGTTGCTGACAGGGGTTATGGCTACACCTTC. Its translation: CSVADRGYGYTF.

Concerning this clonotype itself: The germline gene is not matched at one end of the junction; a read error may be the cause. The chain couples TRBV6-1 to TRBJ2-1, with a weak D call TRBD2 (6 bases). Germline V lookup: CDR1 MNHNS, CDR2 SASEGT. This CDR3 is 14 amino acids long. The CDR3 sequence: CTTRARDSYNERFF. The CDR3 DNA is TGTACCACCAGAGCGAGGGACTCCTACAATGAGCGGTTCTTC.

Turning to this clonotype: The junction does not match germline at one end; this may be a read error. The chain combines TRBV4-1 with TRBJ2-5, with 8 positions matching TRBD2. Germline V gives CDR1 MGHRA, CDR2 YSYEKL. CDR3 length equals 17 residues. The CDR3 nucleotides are TGTGCCAGCGGCCAAGAAATCGGGAGGGCTGGTTTTGAGACCCAATACTTC. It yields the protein CASGQEIGRAGFETQYF.

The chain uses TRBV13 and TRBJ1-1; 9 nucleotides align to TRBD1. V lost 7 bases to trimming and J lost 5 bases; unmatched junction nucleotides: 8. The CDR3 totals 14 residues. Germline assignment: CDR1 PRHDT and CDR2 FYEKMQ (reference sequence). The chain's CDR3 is CASNFRQGGTEAFF. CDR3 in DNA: TGTGCCAGCAACTTCCGACAGGGGGGTACTGAAGCTTTCTTT.

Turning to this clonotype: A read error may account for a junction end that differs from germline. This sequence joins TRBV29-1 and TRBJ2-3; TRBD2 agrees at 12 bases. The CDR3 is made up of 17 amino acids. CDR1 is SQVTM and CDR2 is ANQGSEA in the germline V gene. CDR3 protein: CSVEGALAGGGGDTQYF. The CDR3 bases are TGCAGCGTAGAAGGGGCACTAGCGGGAGGAGGAGGAGATACGCAGTATTTT.

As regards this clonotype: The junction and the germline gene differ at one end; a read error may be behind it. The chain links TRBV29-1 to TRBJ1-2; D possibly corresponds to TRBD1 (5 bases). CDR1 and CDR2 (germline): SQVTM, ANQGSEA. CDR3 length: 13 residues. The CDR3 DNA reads TGCGGCGTTGAAGAGACAGCTAACTATAGCTACACCTTC. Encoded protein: CGVEETANYSYTF.

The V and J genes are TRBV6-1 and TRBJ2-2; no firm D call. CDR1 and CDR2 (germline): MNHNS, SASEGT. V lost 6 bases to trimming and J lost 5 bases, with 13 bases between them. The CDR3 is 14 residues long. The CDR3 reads CASRRAGETGELFF. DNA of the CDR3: TGTGCCAGCAGGAGAGCTGGGGAAACCGGGGAGCTGTTTTTT.

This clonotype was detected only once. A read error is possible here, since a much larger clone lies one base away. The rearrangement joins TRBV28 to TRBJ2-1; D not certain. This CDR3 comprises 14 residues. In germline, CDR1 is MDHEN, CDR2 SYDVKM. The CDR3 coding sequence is TGTGCCAGCAGTTTGGCGAGCTCCTACGATGAGCAGTTCTTC. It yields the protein CASSLASSYDEQFF.

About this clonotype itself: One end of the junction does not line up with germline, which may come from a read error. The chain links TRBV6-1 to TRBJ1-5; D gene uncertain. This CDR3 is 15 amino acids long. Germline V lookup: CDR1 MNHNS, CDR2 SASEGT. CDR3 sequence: CTSGPTMSGNQPQHF. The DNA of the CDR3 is TGTACCAGCGGCCCGACCATGTCGGGCAATCAGCCCCAGCATTTT.

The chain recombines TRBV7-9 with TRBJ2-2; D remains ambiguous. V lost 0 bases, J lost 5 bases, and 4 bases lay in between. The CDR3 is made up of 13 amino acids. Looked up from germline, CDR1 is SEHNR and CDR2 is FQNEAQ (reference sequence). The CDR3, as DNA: TGTGCCAGCAGCTTAGCTCCGACCGGGGAGCTGTTTTTT. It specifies CASSLAPTGELFF.

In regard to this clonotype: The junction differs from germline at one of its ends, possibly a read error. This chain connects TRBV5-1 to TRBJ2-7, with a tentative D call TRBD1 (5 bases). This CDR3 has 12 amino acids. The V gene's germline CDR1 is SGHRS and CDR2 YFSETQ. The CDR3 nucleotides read TGCACCAGCAGCTTATCAGGGCGCGAGCAGTGCTTC. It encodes CTSSLSGREQCF.

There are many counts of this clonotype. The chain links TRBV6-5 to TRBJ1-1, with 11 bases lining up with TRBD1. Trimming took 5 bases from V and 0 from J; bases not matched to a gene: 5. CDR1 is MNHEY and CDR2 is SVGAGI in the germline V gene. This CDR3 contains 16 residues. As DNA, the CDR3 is TGTGCCAGCAGTAGGGACAGGGGGTTTATGAACACTGAAGCTTTCTTT. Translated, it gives CASSRDRGFMNTEAFF.

CDR3 amino acids: CASHTESSNQPQHF. CDR3 DNA sequence: TGTGCCAGCCATACGGAAAGTAGCAATCAGCCCCAGCATTTT. The rearrangement links TRBV2 to TRBJ1-5, with no clear D. CDR1 and CDR2 (germline): SNHLY, FYNNEI. There are 14 residues in the CDR3. The germline V and J ends were trimmed by 8 bases and 0 bases, with 11 bases remaining between them.

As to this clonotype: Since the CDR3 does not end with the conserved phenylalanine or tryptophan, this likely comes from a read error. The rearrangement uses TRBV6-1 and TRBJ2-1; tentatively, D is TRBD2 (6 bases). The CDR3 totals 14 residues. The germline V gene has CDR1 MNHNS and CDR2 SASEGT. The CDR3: CATRVGDSYNDQFL. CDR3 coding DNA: TGTGCCACCAGAGTGGGGGACTCCTACAATGATCAGTTCCTC.

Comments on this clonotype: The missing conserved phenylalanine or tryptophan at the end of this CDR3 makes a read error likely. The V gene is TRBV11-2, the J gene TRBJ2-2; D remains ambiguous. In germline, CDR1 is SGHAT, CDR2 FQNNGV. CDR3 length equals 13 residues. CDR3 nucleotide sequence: TGTACCAGCAGCTTAGATAGGGCTGGGGAGCTGTTTTAT. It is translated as CTSSLDRAGELFY.

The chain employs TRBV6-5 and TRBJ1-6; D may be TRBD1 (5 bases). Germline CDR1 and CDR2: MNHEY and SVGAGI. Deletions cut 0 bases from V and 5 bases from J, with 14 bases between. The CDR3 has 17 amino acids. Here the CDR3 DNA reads TGTGCCAGCAGTTACTCGGTTATGCCAGGGAATAATTCACCCCTCCACTTT. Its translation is CASSYSVMPGNNSPLHF.

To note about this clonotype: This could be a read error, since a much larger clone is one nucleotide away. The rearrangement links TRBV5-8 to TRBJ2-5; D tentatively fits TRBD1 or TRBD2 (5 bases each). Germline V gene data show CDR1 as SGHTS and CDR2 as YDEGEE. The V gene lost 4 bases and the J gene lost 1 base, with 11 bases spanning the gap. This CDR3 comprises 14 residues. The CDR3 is CASSQGRPQETQYF. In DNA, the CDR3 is TGTGCCAGCAGCCAGGGACGGCCCCAAGAGACCCAGTACTTC.